This entry lists 17 T cell receptor beta chains sequenced from one sample in a study of STAT3 mutations in large granular lymphocyte leukemia. Broader study findings: In T-cell large granular lymphocyte leukemia, about half of patients showed multiple immunodominant subclonotypes.

No cognate antigen is known for these TCRs. Produced via immunoSEQ multiplex PCR; TCRdb's table is partial and in-frame only. The sample gives approximately 42,000 clones, approximately 78% of which show up once; roughly 0.4% is in the top ten. The sequenced sample consisted of PBMCs. The receptor set was obtained from a human donor with T large granular lymphocyte leukemia. Some clones in this sample may be carry-over from other donors' samples.

This chain uses TRBV9 with TRBJ2-1; D possibly matches TRBD1 or TRBD2 (5 bases each). The germline V and J ends were trimmed by 0 bases and 7 bases, with 11 bases remaining between them. Per the germline V gene, CDR1 is SGDLS and CDR2 is YYNGEE. This CDR3 has 14 amino acids. CDR3 protein: CASSVAGQANEQFF. DNA of the CDR3: TGTGCCAGCAGCGTAGCGGGGCAAGCGAATGAGCAGTTCTTC. Using reference TRBV9 and TRBJ2-1 for the parts outside the CDR3, the full variable domain is DSGVTQTPKHLITATGQRVTLRCSPRSGDLSVYWYQQSLDQGLQFLIQYYNGEERAKGNILERFSAQQFPDLHSELNLSSLELGDSALYFCASSVAGQANEQFFGPGTRLTVL.

V gene TRBV2 combines with J gene TRBJ2-7, with D hard to call. This CDR3 comprises 10 residues. Trimming took 3 bases from V and 6 from J, leaving 3 bases between them. The germline CDR1 and CDR2 sequences are SNHLY and FYNNEI. The CDR3 is CASSDLEQYF. The CDR3 nucleotides are TGTGCCAGCAGTGACCTCGAGCAGTACTTC.

This sequence joins TRBV28 and TRBJ1-2; maybe TRBD1 (5 bases). V shed 7 bases and J shed 8 bases, with 17 bases lying between them. The V gene's germline CDR1 is MDHEN and CDR2 SYDVKM. This CDR3 spans 13 amino acids. As DNA, the CDR3 is TGTGCCAGCAATCCCGGACATTTTGAGGGCTACACCTTC. Residues: CASNPGHFEGYTF.

The CDR3: CASSPIPGASAYEQYV. The CDR3 DNA reads TGTGCCAGCTCACCAATCCCAGGGGCCAGCGCCTACGAGCAGTACGTC. J is TRBJ2-7 and V is TRBV18, with a possible D match to TRBD1 (6 bases). This CDR3 has 16 amino acids. Trimming took 2 bases from V and 2 from J, leaving 16 bases between them. From germline, CDR1 is KGHSH and CDR2 LQKENI.

J is TRBJ2-2 and V is TRBV5-1, with a possible D match to TRBD2 (5 bases). V lost 0 bases and J 1 base, leaving 13 bases between the germline ends. The CDR3 has 17 amino acids. CDR1 is SGHRS and CDR2 is YFSETQ in the germline V gene. Here the CDR3 DNA reads TGCGCCAGCAGCTTGGCGACGGGCCGGGGGAACACCGGGGAGCTGTTTTTT. As protein: CASSLATGRGNTGELFF.

The V and J genes are TRBV10-3 and TRBJ1-2, with 7 bases that match TRBD1. Germline V gene sequence: CDR1 ENHRY, CDR2 SYGVKD. The CDR3 sequence is 14 residues long. V lost 10 bases to trimming and J lost 3 bases; unmatched junction nucleotides: 11. DNA of the CDR3: TGTGCCACCATTGGACAGGAAAGGGACTATGGCTACACCTTC. Amino acid sequence: CATIGQERDYGYTF.

V usage is TRBV4-1 and J usage is TRBJ2-3; tentative D call: TRBD2 (6 bases). The CDR3 extends over 15 amino acids. Trimming left V 3 bases short and J 0 bases short, with 10 bases between. The V gene's germline CDR1 is MGHRA and CDR2 YSYEKL. CDR3 in amino acids: CASSHPGGSTDTQYF. CDR3 DNA: TGCGCCAGCAGCCACCCTGGGGGGAGCACAGATACGCAGTATTTT.

The gene calls are TRBV7-9 and TRBJ2-3; 7 bases fit TRBD1. Germline values: CDR1 SEHNR, CDR2 FQNEAQ (reference sequence). The V and J ends lost 1 base and 2 bases, in that order; junction bases with no gene match: 3. The CDR3 loop spans 15 amino acids. This chain's CDR3 is CASSLEGTATDTQYF. The CDR3 DNA is TGTGCCAGCAGCTTAGAGGGGACAGCCACAGATACGCAGTATTTT.

The chain combines TRBV4-1 with TRBJ1-4; D is possibly TRBD1 (5 bases). The germline V gene encodes CDR1 MGHRA and CDR2 YSYEKL. Between the trimmed V and J ends, which lost 4 bases and 3 bases, there was a span of 15 bases. This CDR3 has 16 residues. CDR3 protein: CASSLTRVVANEKLFF. The CDR3 DNA reads as TGCGCCAGCAGCCTTACCAGGGTCGTGGCTAATGAAAAACTGTTTTTT.

This chain uses TRBV30 with TRBJ1-5, with D possibly TRBD1 on 5 matching bases. The germline CDR1 and CDR2 sequences are GTSNPN and SVGIG (reference sequence). The CDR3 has 13 amino acids. Trimming cost V 5 bases and J 6 bases, with 14 bases left between them. This CDR3 reads CAWGPGPTQPQHF. CDR3 DNA: TGTGCCTGGGGACCGGGGCCAACTCAGCCCCAGCATTTT.

V gene TRBV29-1 combines with J gene TRBJ2-1; D is undetermined. Germline V gene data show CDR1 as SQVTM and CDR2 as ANQGSEA. V lost 1 base and J lost 4, with 14 bases in between. The CDR3 has 15 amino acids. CDR3 sequence reads: CSVEGGSQVYNEQFF. CDR3 in DNA: TGCAGCGTTGAAGGGGGTTCGCAGGTATACAATGAGCAGTTCTTC.

The J gene is TRBJ2-7, the V gene TRBV18, with a tentative D call TRBD1 (6 bases). V lost 1 base and J 2 bases, leaving 12 bases between the germline ends. From germline, CDR1 is KGHSH and CDR2 LQKENI. This CDR3 is 15 amino acids long. This CDR3 is CASSPRKDSTYEQYF. The CDR3, as DNA: TGTGCCAGCTCACCACGCAAGGACAGCACCTACGAGCAGTACTTC.

A few counts support this clone. The chain joins TRBV4-1 to TRBJ1-4; no clear D gene. Germline CDR1 is MGHRA and CDR2 is YSYEKL. V was trimmed by 4 bases and J by 13 bases, leaving 13 bases between them. This CDR3 has 12 amino acids. The CDR3, as DNA: TGCGCCAGCAGCCTGAAGGGTGATATACTGTTTTTT. Translated: CASSLKGDILFF.

V and J are TRBV19 and TRBJ2-2; possibly TRBD1 for D (9 bases). Per the germline V gene, CDR1 is LNHDA and CDR2 is SQIVND (reference sequence). The CDR3 has 15 amino acids. The V gene lost 9 bases and the J gene lost 5 bases, with 19 bases spanning the gap. In nucleotides, the CDR3 is TGTGCCAGCGGGAGGGGACAGGGTATAACCGGGGAGCTGTTTTTT. Translated, it gives CASGRGQGITGELFF.

The CDR3 DNA reads TGCGCCAGCAGCCAAGATTTGAGACAGTGGGAGACCCAGTACTTC. The encoded protein is CASSQDLRQWETQYF. This chain connects TRBV4-3 to TRBJ2-5, with D tentatively TRBD1 (5 bases). The CDR3 runs to 15 residues. Per germline, CDR1 LGHNA and CDR2 YSLEER. V was cut by 0 bases and J by 5 bases, with 13 bases left in between.

The CDR3 coding sequence is TGTGCCAGCAGTTCGGGGGGCAACGACGACACTGAAGCTTTCTTT. Its translation: CASSSGGNDDTEAFF. The chain combines TRBV28 with TRBJ1-1; a weak D match, TRBD1 (6 bases). Germline CDR1 reads MDHEN; CDR2 reads SYDVKM. Deletions cut 4 bases from V and 3 bases from J, with 15 bases between. CDR3 length: 15 amino acids. Combining the CDR3 with reference TRBV28 and TRBJ1-1 gives the whole variable domain DVKVTQSSRYLVKRTGEKVFLECVQDMDHENMFWYRQDPGLGLRLIYFSYDVKMKEKGDIPEGYSVSREKKERFSLILESASTNQTSMYLCASSSGGNDDTEAFFGQGTRLTVV.

The gene calls are TRBV27 and TRBJ2-7; TRBD1 agrees at 8 bases. With V trimmed by 9 bases and J by 3 bases, 13 bases remained unmatched. CDR3 length: 15 amino acids. Germline V gene data show CDR1 as MNHEY and CDR2 as SMNVEV (reference sequence). The CDR3 loop is CASKVQGVLVYEQYF. CDR3 DNA: TGTGCCAGTAAAGTACAGGGGGTATTGGTCTACGAGCAGTACTTC.